The source of this T cell receptor (beta chain) is a study of blood T cell repertoires in COVID-19. In germline, CDR1 is SNHLY, CDR2 FYNNEI. This CDR3 has 15 residues. Losses at the gene ends were 4 bases for V and 7 bases for J; bases not matched to a gene: 6. Original handling: Counts of nucleated cells, estimated from reference gene primer amplification, were obtained. Sequencing used immunoSEQ multiplex PCR; TCRdb keeps in-frame clones, though not all of them. That table gives V, J and clone size, and the DNA gave D and trimming. The sample lists roughly 100,000 clones; more than 70% were seen once.

This chain uses TRBV2 with TRBJ2-1; 11 bases fit TRBD2. The sequence was collected from a human donor in a cohort sampled during active COVID-19. The sample comprised peripheral blood. CDR3 loop: CASSGRLAGRNEQFF. The CDR3, as DNA: TGTGCCAGCAGTGGGAGACTAGCGGGGCGGAATGAGCAGTTCTTC.